A single sample is the source of the 16 T cell receptor beta chains below, sequenced in a study of shared clonotypes between healthy human individuals. Data came from immunoSEQ multiplex PCR; TCRdb stores just in-frame clones and leaves some out. The data contain 2 million to 2.5 million clones, 80% to 95% of them singletons. The sequenced sample consisted of naive CD4+ T cells from PBMCs. Subset defined: CD45RA+ positively selected. The receptors come from a man in his late teens or twenties in good health. Some clones in this sample may be carry-over from other donors' samples.

This chain connects TRBV19 to TRBJ1-5, with TRBD1 as a possible D gene (6 bases). Trimming took 6 bases from V and 1 from J, leaving 10 bases between them. Germline CDR1 LNHDA, CDR2 SQIVND (reference sequence). The CDR3 sequence is 14 residues long. The CDR3: CASRGGGSNQPQHF. In DNA form, the CDR3 reads TGTGCCAGTAGGGGAGGGGGAAGCAATCAGCCCCAGCATTTT.

This sequence joins TRBV6-1 and TRBJ2-7; 9 bases fit TRBD1. The CDR3 is 16 residues long. Germline V gene sequence: CDR1 MNHNS, CDR2 SASEGT. V dropped 4 bases and J dropped 0; count of bases not matched to a gene: 7. The CDR3 sequence: CASSGEPGQGSYEQYF. CDR3 in DNA: TGTGCCAGCAGTGGAGAACCGGGACAGGGCTCCTACGAGCAGTACTTC.

The genes are TRBV10-3 and TRBJ2-3; no definite D call. V was clipped by 2 bases and J by 4 bases, with 13 bases between them. Germline V lookup: CDR1 ENHRY, CDR2 SYGVKD. The CDR3 is made up of 15 amino acids. The CDR3 protein is CAISEDLDGADTQYF. The CDR3 nucleotides read TGTGCCATCAGTGAGGACCTAGATGGGGCAGATACGCAGTATTTT.

Only a few counts were recorded for this clone. The chain couples TRBV5-1 to TRBJ1-2, with D perhaps TRBD1 (5 bases). The V gene lost 8 bases and the J gene lost 3 bases, with 20 bases spanning the gap. Germline CDR1 and CDR2: SGHRS and YFSETQ. The CDR3 covers 15 residues. The CDR3 sequence is CASNLLTGTDYGYTF. CDR3 DNA sequence: TGCGCCAGTAATCTTCTCACCGGGACGGACTATGGCTACACCTTC. Filled out from reference TRBV5-1 and TRBJ1-2, the complete variable domain reads KAGVTQTPRYLIKTRGQQVTLSCSPISGHRSVSWYQQTPGQGLQFLFEYFSETQRNKGNFPGRFSGRQFSNSRSEMNVSTLELGDSALYLCASNLLTGTDYGYTFGSGTRLTVV.

J is TRBJ2-3 and V is TRBV18; 7 bases are a match to TRBD2. V trimming: 4 bases; J trimming: 3 bases; junction bases outside the gene matches: 4. The CDR3 loop spans 14 amino acids. From germline, CDR1 is KGHSH and CDR2 LQKENI. The CDR3 DNA reads TGTGCCAGCTCACGGACTAGAAAAACAGATACGCAGTATTTT. It translates to CASSRTRKTDTQYF. The whole variable domain, filled in from reference TRBV18 and TRBJ2-3, reads NAGVMQNPRHLVRRRGQEARLRCSPMKGHSHVYWYRQLPEEGLKFMVYLQKENIIDESGMPKERFSAEFPKEGPSILRIQQVVRGDSAAYFCASSRTRKTDTQYFGPGTRLTVL.

The V gene is TRBV5-6, the J gene TRBJ1-2; weak D call: TRBD1 (5 bases). In germline, CDR1 is SGHDT, CDR2 YYEEEE. Trimming removed 4 bases from V and 3 bases from J, with 10 bases in between. This CDR3 has 13 residues. CDR3 sequence: CASSPTGDYGYTF. DNA of the CDR3: TGTGCCAGCAGCCCCACAGGAGACTATGGCTACACCTTC.

This clone was seen a handful of times. This same CDR3 is encoded by further DNA sequences in the sample. This chain joins TRBV5-1 and TRBJ2-1; TRBD2 matches 11 bases. V dropped 4 bases and J dropped 3; count of bases not matched to a gene: 3. This CDR3 is built from 15 residues. The germline V gene encodes CDR1 SGHRS and CDR2 YFSETQ. The CDR3 region has the DNA TGCGCCAGCAGCGTGGGACTAGCGGACTACAATGAGCAGTTCTTC. Protein product: CASSVGLADYNEQFF. Supplemented by reference TRBV5-1 and TRBJ2-1, the full variable domain reads KAGVTQTPRYLIKTRGQQVTLSCSPISGHRSVSWYQQTPGQGLQFLFEYFSETQRNKGNFPGRFSGRQFSNSRSEMNVSTLELGDSALYLCASSVGLADYNEQFFGPGTRLTVL.

This chain joins TRBV10-3 and TRBJ2-5; tentatively, D is TRBD2 (6 bases). V lost 4 bases and J lost 5, with 17 bases in between. There are 15 residues in the CDR3. CDR1 is ENHRY and CDR2 is SYGVKD in the germline V gene. The CDR3 region has the DNA TGTGCCATCAGTGCCTCAATAGCGGCCCCCGAGACCCAGTACTTC. It codes for CAISASIAAPETQYF.

This rearrangement joins TRBV10-3 to TRBJ2-7; 13 nucleotides match TRBD2. Trimming at V came to 4 bases and at J to 1 base, leaving 4 bases not matched to a gene. CDR3 size: 16 residues. The V gene's germline CDR1 is ENHRY and CDR2 SYGVKD. CDR3 sequence: CAISGGLAGVSYEQYF. The CDR3 region has the DNA TGTGCCATCAGTGGAGGACTAGCGGGAGTGTCCTACGAGCAGTACTTC.

This sequence joins TRBV30 and TRBJ2-7; TRBD2 matches 9 bases. CDR1 is GTSNPN and CDR2 is SVGIG in the germline V gene (reference sequence). Unmatched junction bases numbered 14, after V lost 0 bases and J lost 2 bases. CDR3 length: 18 residues. The CDR3 nucleotides read TGTGCCTGGAGTGTAACAAGCGGGAGGTTTTTGGAGACCTACGAGCAGTACTTC. It encodes CAWSVTSGRFLETYEQYF.

The V and J genes are TRBV6-5 and TRBJ1-1; weak D call: TRBD1 (6 bases). Deletions cut 2 bases from V and 5 bases from J, with 18 bases between. Germline CDR1 and CDR2: MNHEY and SVGAGI. CDR3 length equals 16 residues. CDR3 DNA: TGTGCCAGCAGTTACGGGTCGGGGGCAGTCGGGACTGAAGCTTTCTTT. It translates to CASSYGSGAVGTEAFF.

J is TRBJ1-2 and V is TRBV5-1; TRBD1 agrees at 12 bases. The CDR3 is 16 amino acids. Germline V lookup: CDR1 SGHRS, CDR2 YFSETQ. V lost 7 bases to trimming and J lost 4 bases; unmatched junction nucleotides: 11. The CDR3 region has the DNA TGCGCCAGCCATCTTGGGGGACAGGGGGCGTCCTATGGCTACACCTTC. This codes for CASHLGGQGASYGYTF.

The chain couples TRBV28 to TRBJ1-2; 8 bases are shared with TRBD1. There are 14 residues in the CDR3. Losses at the gene ends were 6 bases for V and 3 bases for J; bases not matched to a gene: 6. Germline lookup yields CDR1 MDHEN and CDR2 SYDVKM. CDR3 DNA: TGTGCCAGCAGGTACACAGGGGGTGACTATGGCTACACCTTC. It encodes CASRYTGGDYGYTF.

CDR3 DNA: TGTGCCAGCAGTTTAGCAGGGGCTGGGGGAGATACGCAGTATTTT. It translates to CASSLAGAGGDTQYF. V is TRBV28 and J is TRBJ2-3; D possibly corresponds to TRBD1 (6 bases). This CDR3 is built from 15 residues. Germline V gives CDR1 MDHEN, CDR2 SYDVKM. V lost 2 bases, J lost 5 bases, and 14 bases lay in between.

Details on this clone: Other nucleotide sequences in the sample specify the same CDR3. J is TRBJ1-5 and V is TRBV5-1; maybe TRBD1 (5 bases). V dropped 3 bases and J dropped 4 bases, with 11 bases sitting between them. CDR1 and CDR2 from the germline V gene are SGHRS and YFSETQ. The CDR3 extends over 14 amino acids. CDR3 protein: CASSSGTANQPQHF. The DNA for the CDR3 is TGCGCCAGCAGCTCCGGGACGGCAAATCAGCCCCAGCATTTT.

The J gene is TRBJ2-7, the V gene TRBV7-9; 11 bases fit TRBD1. The V and J ends lost 3 bases and 2 bases, in that order; junction bases with no gene match: 3. The length of the CDR3 is 15 residues. The germline V gene has CDR1 SEHNR and CDR2 FQNEAQ (reference sequence). CDR3 region: CASSFGTGGPYEQYF. CDR3 bases: TGTGCCAGCAGCTTCGGGACAGGGGGGCCCTACGAGCAGTACTTC.